The rows below give T cell receptor beta chains drawn from one sample of a study of blood T cell repertoires in COVID-19. Clones were read by immunoSEQ multiplex PCR, and TCRdb kept only the in-frame ones, dropping some. Here the sample spans roughly 270,000 clones, 85% being singletons. Material for sequencing was PBMCs or T cells enriched from blood (not recorded which). The receptor source for this set is a woman between 50 and 59 years old who had recovered from COVID-19. Each CDR3 is given with its conserved first and last residue. D genes are given only for firm matches. The size field is filled for only some rows; it gives once, few, many or a size class.

NA,14,NA,TRBV6-5,TRBJ1-4,CASWRGGLNEKLFF,TGTGCCAGCTGGAGGGGAGGCCTGAATGAAAAACTGTTTTTT
TRBD1,13,NA,TRBV30,TRBJ1-1,CAWSQGQGPEAFF,TGTGCCTGGAGTCAAGGACAGGGGCCTGAAGCTTTCTTT
TRBD2,15,NA,TRBV11-2,TRBJ2-3,CASSLYGRATDTQYF,TGTGCCAGCAGCTTATACGGGAGGGCCACAGATACGCAGTATTTT
NA,12,NA,TRBV18,TRBJ1-1,CASSPGLYEAFF,TGTGCCAGCTCACCAGGGCTCTATGAAGCTTTCTTT
NA,17,NA,TRBV19,TRBJ1-2,CASSSIGAGGKIYGYTF,TGTGCCAGTAGTTCAATAGGGGCCGGCGGCAAAATCTATGGCTACACCTTC
TRBD2,15,NA,TRBV6-5,TRBJ2-2,CASSRAGVGTRELFF,TGTGCCAGCAGTCGAGCGGGAGTCGGCACCAGGGAGCTGTTTTTT
NA,13,few,TRBV7-3,TRBJ1-1,CASSRTPNTEAFF,TGTGCCAGCAGCAGGACTCCGAACACTGAAGCTTTCTTT
NA,15,NA,TRBV7-9,TRBJ1-6,CATGPLSLLNSPLHF,TGTGCCACCGGTCCGCTGTCGCTTCTTAATTCACCCCTCCACTTT
NA,16,NA,TRBV25-1,TRBJ2-1,CASSPYTGTDYNEQFF,TGTGCCAGCAGTCCTTACACGGGTACCGACTACAATGAGCAGTTCTTC
TRBD1,15,once,TRBV19,TRBJ1-1,CASSFGQGGDTEAFF,TGTGCCAGTAGTTTCGGACAGGGAGGGGACACTGAAGCTTTCTTT
NA,12,once,TRBV2,TRBJ1-5,CAGGQSNQPQHF,TGTGCGGGCGGGCAGAGCAATCAGCCCCAGCATTTT
TRBD2,17,NA,TRBV14,TRBJ2-1,CASSTRLAGGLGNEQFF,TGTGCCAGCAGCACTCGACTAGCGGGAGGGTTAGGGAATGAGCAGTTCTTC
TRBD1,13,once,TRBV12-3/TRBV12-4,TRBJ1-1,CASSEGQDTEAFF,TGTGCCAGCAGTGAAGGACAGGACACTGAAGCTTTCTTT
TRBD1,16,NA,TRBV6-1,TRBJ1-2,CASSESSTGLSYGYTF,TGTGCCAGCAGTGAATCCTCGACAGGGCTCAGCTATGGCTACACCTTC
TRBD2,16,NA,TRBV4-3,TRBJ2-7,CASSQVYGEGKYEQYF,TGCGCCAGCAGCCAAGTGTACGGGGAGGGCAAGTACGAGCAGTACTTC
TRBD1,12,few,TRBV19,TRBJ1-2,CASRTGGDGYTF,TGTGCCAGTAGAACAGGGGGCGATGGCTACACCTTC
TRBD2,14,NA,TRBV5-6,TRBJ2-5,CASSLAGGPETQYF,TGTGCCAGCAGCTTGGCGGGAGGGCCAGAGACCCAGTACTTC
TRBD1,14,NA,TRBV27,TRBJ1-6,CASSLNRGNSPLHF,TGTGCCAGCAGTTTAAACAGGGGAAATTCACCCCTCCACTTT
NA,15,NA,TRBV5-5,TRBJ1-1,CASSLELGRDTEAFF,TGTGCCAGCAGCTTGGAGTTGGGGAGGGACACTGAAGCTTTCTTT
TRBD1,12,NA,TRBV19,TRBJ1-6,CATRQGWSPLHF,TGTGCCACGAGACAGGGTTGGTCACCCCTCCACTTT
TRBD2,15,NA,TRBV7-6,TRBJ2-5,CASSHGGTRRETQYF,TGTGCCAGCAGCCATGGGGGGACTAGGCGGGAGACCCAGTACTTC
TRBD2,15,NA,TRBV4-3,TRBJ2-2,CASSQELAGGLELFF,TGCGCCAGCAGCCAAGAGCTAGCGGGAGGGCTGGAGCTGTTTTTT
NA,15,few,TRBV30,TRBJ1-1,CAWSVADRMNTEAFF,TGTGCCTGGAGTGTAGCTGACAGGATGAACACTGAAGCTTTCTTT
NA,15,NA,TRBV7-9,TRBJ1-1,CASSLREGRVPEAFF,TGTGCCAGCAGCCTTAGGGAGGGGCGGGTTCCTGAAGCTTTCTTT
NA,13,NA,TRBV12-3/TRBV12-4,TRBJ2-1,CASSPTSGNEQFF,TGTGCCAGCAGCCCAACCTCGGGCAATGAGCAGTTCTTC
TRBD1,15,few,TRBV7-2,TRBJ1-1,CASSPGQGVAIKAFF,TGTGCCAGCAGCCCGGGACAGGGGGTTGCCATCAAAGCTTTCTTT
TRBD1,16,NA,TRBV2,TRBJ1-3,CASSEGTGLSGNTIYF,TGTGCCAGCAGTGAGGGGACAGGCCTCTCTGGAAACACCATATATTTT
NA,14,NA,TRBV5-6,TRBJ1-5,CASSLRGIAQPQHF,TGTGCCAGCAGCTTGAGGGGAATCGCGCAGCCCCAGCATTTT
NA,14,NA,TRBV7-9,TRBJ2-7,CASSPPGQWGEQYF,TGTGCCAGCAGCCCTCCGGGACAATGGGGCGAGCAGTACTTC
NA,14,NA,TRBV18,TRBJ1-2,CASSHRSGVDGYTF,TGTGCCAGCTCACACCGGTCAGGGGTGGATGGCTACACCTTC
NA,15,NA,TRBV6-1,TRBJ1-5,CASSERGFGNQPQHF,TGTGCCAGCAGTGAAAGGGGATTTGGCAATCAGCCCCAGCATTTT
NA,18,NA,TRBV2,TRBJ2-4,CASSLRQAGDLAKNIQYF,TGTGCCAGCAGTCTGCGACAGGCGGGGGACTTAGCCAAAAACATTCAGTACTTC
NA,15,NA,TRBV15,TRBJ2-1,CATSTGTRDYNEQFF,TGTGCCACCAGCACCGGGACAAGAGACTACAATGAGCAGTTCTTC
TRBD1,16,NA,TRBV7-6,TRBJ2-3,CASSPAGTGYTDTQYF,TGTGCCAGCAGCCCAGCCGGGACAGGGTACACAGATACGCAGTATTTT
NA,14,NA,TRBV11-3,TRBJ2-2,CASSFSGNTGELFF,TGTGCCAGCAGCTTCTCAGGGAACACCGGGGAGCTGTTTTTT
NA,18,NA,TRBV4-1,TRBJ1-1,CASSQDPHRTGLSTEAFF,TGCGCCAGCAGCCAAGATCCCCATAGGACGGGGTTGAGCACTGAAGCTTTCTTT
TRBD2,16,NA,TRBV11-2,TRBJ2-1,CASSLGAGGAYNEQFF,TGTGCCAGCAGCTTAGGAGCGGGAGGGGCCTACAATGAGCAGTTCTTC
TRBD2,17,NA,TRBV6-2/TRBV6-3,TRBJ2-1,CASSYASSGGAYNEQFF,TGTGCCAGCAGTTACGCCTCCAGCGGGGGGGCCTACAATGAGCAGTTCTTC
NA,12,once,TRBV30,TRBJ1-1,CASLGGGTEAFF,TGTGCCTCCTTGGGGGGTGGCACTGAAGCTTTCTTT
TRBD2,14,NA,TRBV3-1/TRBV3-2,TRBJ2-7,CASSQASGSDEQYF,TGTGCCAGCAGCCAAGCCAGCGGGAGTGACGAGCAGTACTTC
NA,14,NA,TRBV21-1,TRBJ1-3,CARGSPGGGNTIYF,TGTGCCAGGGGGTCGCCAGGAGGTGGAAACACCATATATTTT
TRBD1,14,NA,TRBV5-6,TRBJ2-5,CASSWDRSSETQYF,TGTGCCAGCAGCTGGGACAGGTCTTCGGAGACCCAGTACTTC
TRBD1,14,NA,TRBV6-5,TRBJ1-6,CASSRDRGDSPLHF,TGTGCCAGCAGTCGTGACAGGGGGGATTCACCCCTCCACTTT
NA,13,NA,TRBV7-9,TRBJ2-2,CASSSAGTGELFF,TGTGCCAGCAGTTCGGCGGGCACCGGGGAGCTGTTTTTT
NA,13,once,TRBV12-3/TRBV12-4,TRBJ1-1,CASKNAILSSAFF,TGTGCCAGCAAAAATGCAATCCTCTCTAGTGCTTTCTTT
NA,14,NA,TRBV6-5,TRBJ2-1,CASRRAGASAEQFF,TGTGCCAGCAGACGCGCGGGGGCCTCTGCTGAGCAGTTCTTC
NA,14,NA,TRBV5-1,TRBJ1-1,CASSLGGARTEAFF,TGCGCCAGCAGCCTCGGAGGGGCGAGGACTGAAGCTTTCTTT
TRBD2,17,few,TRBV5-1,TRBJ2-3,CASSFLLAGLGSDTQYF,TGCGCCAGCAGCTTTTTGCTAGCGGGCCTGGGCTCAGATACGCAGTATTTT
NA,13,NA,TRBV28,TRBJ1-1,CASSNPGYHEAFF,TGTGCCAGCAGTAACCCAGGATACCACGAAGCTTTCTTT
NA,13,NA,TRBV19,TRBJ1-2,CASSSAGADGYTF,TGTGCCAGTAGCTCAGCAGGGGCAGATGGCTACACCTTC
TRBD2,15,NA,TRBV5-1,TRBJ2-5,CASSFPGTTQETQYF,TGCGCCAGCAGCTTCCCCGGGACTACCCAAGAGACCCAGTACTTC
NA,14,NA,TRBV27,TRBJ1-2,CASSARTGTYGYTF,TGTGCCAGCAGTGCGCGAACAGGGACCTATGGCTACACCTTC
NA,15,NA,TRBV10-3,TRBJ2-3,CAISAPGNRTDTQYF,TGTGCCATCAGTGCGCCCGGGAATCGCACAGATACGCAGTATTTT
TRBD1,15,NA,TRBV7-2,TRBJ1-2,CASSLGGQGVYGYTF,TGTGCCAGCAGCTTAGGGGGACAGGGTGTCTATGGCTACACCTTC
NA,14,few,TRBV4-3,TRBJ1-1,CASSQDSRGTEAFF,TGCGCCAGCAGCCAAGATTCAAGGGGGACTGAAGCTTTCTTT